The 10 T cell receptor beta chains below were found in one sample sequenced in a study of immune evolution from preneoplasia to lung adenocarcinoma. Repertoires were generated with immunoSEQ multiplex PCR, while TCRdb's copy carries only in-frame clones and drops some. Of some 5,500 clones listed, less than 90% were seen once; the top ten hold approximately 4%. Sequenced input: FFPE adjacent normal lung tissue. The receptors originated from a person aged 70 to 80 with lung adenocarcinoma.

This clone occurred once. The V and J genes are TRBV5-5 and TRBJ2-7; D tentatively reads TRBD1 or TRBD2 (5 bases each). Per the germline V gene, CDR1 is SGHKS and CDR2 is YYEKEE (reference sequence). The CDR3 sequence is 16 residues long. V shed 2 bases and J shed 2 bases, with 17 bases lying between them. This CDR3 is CASSFSFRDGTYEQYF. The CDR3 DNA reads TGTGCCAGCAGCTTCAGCTTTCGGGACGGAACCTACGAGCAGTACTTC.

The chain couples TRBV30 to TRBJ1-2, with D possibly being TRBD1 (6 bases). There are 15 residues in the CDR3. Deletions cut 0 bases from V and 4 bases from J, with 15 bases between. CDR1 is GTSNPN and CDR2 is SVGIG in the germline V gene (reference sequence). CDR3 sequence (DNA): TGTGCCTGGAGTGTAGGTGCGGGGGCGGTCTATGGCTACACCTTC. Residues: CAWSVGAGAVYGYTF. Drawing the rest from reference TRBV30 and TRBJ1-2, the complete variable domain is SQTIHQWPATLVQPVGSPLSLECTVEGTSNPNLYWYRQAAGRGLQLLFYSVGIGQISSEVPQNLSASRPQDRQFILSSKKLLLSDSGFYLCAWSVGAGAVYGYTFGSGTRLTVV.

The CDR3 bases are TGTGCCAGCACGGACGGCCGTACCTACGAGCAGTACTTC. This sequence encodes CASTDGRTYEQYF. The rearrangement joins TRBV28 to TRBJ2-7; D unresolved. This CDR3 spans 13 amino acids. Germline CDR1 reads MDHEN; CDR2 reads SYDVKM. V was cut by 7 bases and J by 2 bases, with 12 bases left in between.

The V and J genes are TRBV7-9 and TRBJ2-6; D is unclear. The CDR3 runs 16 residues. V was trimmed by 1 base and J by 0 bases, leaving 7 bases between them. Germline CDR1 and CDR2: SEHNR and FQNEAQ (reference sequence). The CDR3: CASSLGGISGANVLTF. The CDR3 bases are TGTGCCAGCAGCTTAGGTGGGATCTCTGGGGCCAACGTCCTGACTTTC.

The rearrangement links TRBV19 to TRBJ1-1; D remains ambiguous. CDR1 is LNHDA, CDR2 SQIVND, per germline (reference sequence). Trimming took off 6 bases at V and 7 bases at J, with 12 bases between the two ends. CDR3 length equals 12 residues. The CDR3 DNA reads as TGTGCCAGTAGCACAGAGAGTAATGAAGCTTTCTTT. Translated, it gives CASSTESNEAFF.

CDR3 sequence reads: CASSRDRGMNTEAFF. CDR3 DNA sequence: TGTGCCAGCAGTAGGGACAGGGGGATGAACACTGAAGCTTTCTTT. This chain uses TRBV7-9 with TRBJ1-1; 11 positions match TRBD1. V dropped 6 bases and J dropped 0; count of bases not matched to a gene: 3. The CDR3 runs to 15 residues. Germline values: CDR1 SEHNR, CDR2 FQNEAQ (reference sequence).

The gene calls are TRBV9 and TRBJ1-2; D is perhaps TRBD1 (6 bases). V lost 3 bases, J lost 8 bases, and 14 bases lay in between. This CDR3 has 13 amino acids. Germline V gene lookup returns CDR1 SGDLS and CDR2 YYNGEE. CDR3 amino acids: CASSGLGASGYTF. The CDR3 coding sequence is TGTGCCAGCAGCGGATTGGGGGCGAGCGGCTACACCTTC.

J is TRBJ2-3 and V is TRBV11-2; the D gene is possibly TRBD1 (5 bases). Between the trimmed V and J ends, which lost 1 base and 2 bases, there was a span of 7 bases. Germline loops: CDR1 SGHAT, CDR2 FQNNGV. The CDR3 totals 14 residues. The CDR3 protein is CASSLGQFTDTQYF. The CDR3 coding sequence is TGTGCCAGCAGCTTAGGACAGTTCACAGATACGCAGTATTTT.

The chain links TRBV15 to TRBJ1-5, with 7 nucleotides matching TRBD1. J gave up 4 bases and V 4 bases, and 4 bases lay outside the gene matches. Germline-derived CDR1 and CDR2 are LNHNV and YYDKDF (reference sequence). The CDR3 sequence is 14 residues long. The CDR3 DNA reads TGTGCCACCAGCACCGGGACAGCAAATCAGCCCCAGCATTTT. It encodes CATSTGTANQPQHF.

The rearrangement joins TRBV5-6 to TRBJ2-6, with 9 bases fitting TRBD1. The V gene's germline CDR1 is SGHDT and CDR2 YYEEEE. This CDR3 is 16 amino acids long. With 4 bases clipped from V and 6 bases from J, the junction kept 8 bases outside the gene matches. CDR3 sequence reads: CASSPRTGEEANVLTF. As DNA, the CDR3 is TGTGCCAGCAGCCCAAGGACAGGGGAGGAGGCCAACGTCCTGACTTTC.